Listed here is a single TCR beta chain. This clone showed up just a few times. This clone's antigen is unknown. Per-base quality was not reported, and no clone a single base away is much larger than it. CDR1 and CDR2 are read off the germline V gene as MGHRA and YSYEKL. From the cysteine through the phenylalanine, the CDR3 covers 16 amino acids. The retained sequence is limited to the CDR3, 48 bases, with the frame set at the first base. Trimming removed 1 base from V and 0 bases from J, leaving 12 bases between the germline ends. The data originate from a study of cytomegalovirus exposure and HLA in healthy donors listed by TCRdb under 2017. With respect to the entire study: An earlier analysis of roughly 610 of the donors reported 276 Gb of sequence data and 117 million unique TCR beta sequences obtained from roughly 170 million T cells. An early release covering 550 to 700 HLA-typed donors comprised roughly 300 gigabases of sequencing data and 65 million to 100 million unique TCR sequences. Of the 300 to 500 genotyped donors, 81% were placed in the genetic ancestry cluster associated with self-reported Caucasian donors. The study aimed to test whether signatures of past pathogen exposure could be identified by cataloging public T cell receptors. Using immunosequencing, the study profiled T cell repertoires from some 670 subjects and related those repertoires to cytomegalovirus serostatus. Along with the roughly 670-subject first cohort, a separate validation cohort of around 110 different subjects was used. To predict cytomegalovirus infection status, the study brought together high-throughput TCR immunosequencing, statistical association of individual TCRs with disease status, and machine learning. A later analysis re-analyzed previously published TCR beta repertoires from 600 to 850 donors and added high-resolution HLA genotyping to study TCR occurrence patterns. Rather than drawing on any new phenotypic data, the later analysis identified candidate immune exposures from TCR beta sequences and the way those sequences occurred across donors. An earlier analysis of fewer than 750 of the donors used high-throughput TCR beta sequencing to judge whether each TCR beta V gene segment behaved as functional or pseudogenic. Donor age, sex, ethnicity and CMV serostatus were compiled alongside the repertoire data. A later genetic analysis used genome-wide SNP genotypes for about three fifths of the 666 donors, treating that subset as a discovery cohort. Every discovery cohort repertoire had been produced on one sequencing platform. HLA typing covered class I and class II loci at four-digit resolution. The number of typed donors differed by locus: roughly 629-630 for A, B, C, DRB1 and DQB1; 522 for DQA1; around 580 for DPA1; and some 450 for DPB1. Because of strong linkage in the cohort, roughly 5 DR-DQ haplotypes were treated as single units for association and clustering. Across 398 genotyped donors of the cohort, an average of about 240,000 unique TCR beta nucleotide sequences per donor were sequenced, and roughly 20% of those sequences were non-productive.

Study-wide findings and limitations: Most TCR sequences were seen in very few donors, while some public TCRs were found in many individuals. According to a later genetic analysis, donors in an Asian-associated ancestry cluster had fewer N-insertions in productive TCRs than the approximately 650-donor mean. A later genetic analysis associated a missense DCLRE1C variant with V-gene and J-gene trimming of TCR beta chains, and an independent cohort replicated the association. A later analysis found that HLA-associated TCR beta chains were more clonally expanded and had lower generation probabilities than equally common non-associated chains. The authors suggested that the approach could potentially be generalized to other disease states and immunological phenotypes. A further reported finding was that TCR beta sequences accurately predicted the HLA-A and HLA-B alleles for most subjects in the first cohort. Presence/absence analyses assumed roughly uniform sequencing depth across donors, an assumption that may not hold. Roughly 17 rarely observed V segments, including chromosome 9 orphons, were excluded from the earlier analysis of 550 to 700 of the donors because counts were too low. In this cohort, only TCR beta chains were sequenced, and detectable features were limited by the absence of alpha or paired-chain data. Most CMV-associated TCR beta chains appeared to be HLA-restricted in a later analysis, and the HLA associations seemed to be driven largely by CMV exposure. The classifier was reported to diagnose cytomegalovirus status with high specificity and sensitivity in both the original cohort and the validation cohort. According to a later analysis, TCR association rates differed among HLA loci, with DRB1 alleles showing the most associated TCRs and HLA-C alleles showing the fewest. The only immune exposure information available for the cohort was CMV serostatus. Because HLA typing was unavailable for some donors at each locus, only the typed subset was used in association tests. At a false discovery rate of 0.05, a later analysis linked about 16,000 TCR beta sequences to specific HLA alleles. When HLA alleles, especially DR and DQ, strongly co-occurred, TCR associations were difficult to assign to individual alleles. The study listed approximately 150 TCR beta chains as associated with cytomegalovirus. A cluster of highly shared sequence variants was judged likely to represent a technical artifact of the sequencing pipeline. According to a later analysis, parvovirus B19, influenza, CMV and Epstein-Barr virus appeared linked to several top co-occurrence clusters. Because the 87-base-pair reads could not distinguish some IMGT-functional V segments, including TRBV6-2 and TRBV6-3, those segments were excluded. Broadly in line with IMGT annotations, most TCR beta V segments showed up in productive rearrangements about 87% or about 30% of the time in an earlier analysis of about 500 of the donors. Correlated functional status among segregating V segments might be attributable to linkage disequilibrium, but an unknown experimental factor could not be ruled out. In vitro tests confirmed that a few of the cytomegalovirus-associated TCR beta chains recognize cytomegalovirus antigens.

The cohort was made up of 666 healthy bone marrow donors. At the time of sampling, every cohort member was nominally healthy, though immune exposures that went unrecorded were likely present. The donor was CMV seronegative and belonged to the group of 352 seronegative cohort members. A peripheral blood sample was collected from each donor, and TCR beta sequencing was performed on peripheral blood mononuclear cells. The Qiagen DNeasy Blood Extraction Kit was used to extract genomic DNA from the blood cell samples. Library prep was done by the immunoSEQ multiplex PCR assay. For the multiplex PCR, a mixture combining 60 forward primers for TCR Vbeta segments and 13 reverse primers for TCR Jbeta segments was used. The CDR3 region of rearranged TCR beta genes was amplified from genomic DNA by a multiplex PCR assay. On the Illumina HiSeq System, the amplified TCR beta libraries were sequenced as 87-base-pair reads. In the paper's pipeline: A later analysis counted 75 million to 100 million unique TCR beta chains across the 690 or so repertoires, and around 9.9 million of these chains were shared by at least two donors. To remove PCR and sequencing errors, raw reads were error-corrected and collapsed into unique sequences using a nearest-neighbor algorithm that merged closely related sequences. To assign V, D and J gene segments, CDR3 sequences were aligned to IMGT reference sequences. Each retained sequence needed at least a six-nucleotide match to both a V gene segment and a J gene segment. A rearrangement was called productive if the CDR3 had no stop codons and remained in frame with V and J, and every other rearrangement was called non-productive. Following IMGT convention, CDR3 was defined as the stretch from the second conserved V-encoded cysteine to the conserved J-encoded phenylalanine. The earlier analysis of 587 of the donors excluded sequences that lacked an unambiguous match to a single V gene segment. An earlier analysis of almost 600 of the donors classified V segments as functional when productive rearrangements were above 56.7% and as segregating when the standard deviation between donors was above 5%. A statistical classification framework was built for diagnosing cytomegalovirus status from the catalog of TCR beta chain sequences. V and J gene assignment, in a later analysis, came from comparing TCR nucleotide sequences with IMGT/GENE-DB human TR gene sequences. The TCRdist pipeline was used in a later analysis to assign CDR3 sequences and most-parsimonious VDJ recombination scenarios. In a later analysis, every TCR beta chain was defined by the combination of its CDR3 amino acid sequence and its V-gene family, and reads without a unique V-gene family were dropped. In a later analysis, 450 to 600 highly shared, low-generation-probability nucleotide sequences were removed to address suspected cross-contamination and a sequencing artifact. For each public chain, a later analysis derived a clonal expansion index from normalized ranks of inferred template counts within each repertoire. Generation probabilities in a later analysis came from a VDJ recombination model fitted to out-of-frame rearrangements, and those results were checked against IGoR. In a later analysis, hypergeometric tests were used to score TCR-TCR, TCR-HLA and TCR-CMV co-occurrence, with a repertoire-size bias correction applied to TCR pairs. In a later analysis, false discovery rates were estimated by permuting HLA or CMV assignments 20 times. In a later analysis, co-occurring TCRs were grouped with DBSCAN, and TCRdist sequence similarity was added when clustering was performed within HLA-allele-positive subsets. Repertoires with fewer than 30,000 or more than 120,000 public chains, plus five repertoires with anomalous nucleotide sharing, were excluded from co-occurrence clustering. This immuneACCESS table, as held by TCRdb, lists in-frame sequences with V and J called but not all clones. Of the missing ones, under half trace to an unresolved V gene in checked studies; the others have no known cause. Clonal size and the V and J genes are those of that table, whereas D and trimming came from the DNA. The sample table lists about 180,000 clones, 76% of them with a count of one. The top ten clonotypes cover about 1.5% of the sample.

The sequenced sample consisted of PBMCs. Recombination linked TRBV4-1 to TRBJ1-1, with TRBD1 perhaps the D gene, on 6 matching bases. This receptor was taken from a man aged 18-30 years in good health and CMV-seronegative. Here is the DNA: TGCGCCAGCAGCCAAGTGACAGGTACCATGAACACTGAAGCTTTCTTT. It translates as CASSQVTGTMNTEAFF.